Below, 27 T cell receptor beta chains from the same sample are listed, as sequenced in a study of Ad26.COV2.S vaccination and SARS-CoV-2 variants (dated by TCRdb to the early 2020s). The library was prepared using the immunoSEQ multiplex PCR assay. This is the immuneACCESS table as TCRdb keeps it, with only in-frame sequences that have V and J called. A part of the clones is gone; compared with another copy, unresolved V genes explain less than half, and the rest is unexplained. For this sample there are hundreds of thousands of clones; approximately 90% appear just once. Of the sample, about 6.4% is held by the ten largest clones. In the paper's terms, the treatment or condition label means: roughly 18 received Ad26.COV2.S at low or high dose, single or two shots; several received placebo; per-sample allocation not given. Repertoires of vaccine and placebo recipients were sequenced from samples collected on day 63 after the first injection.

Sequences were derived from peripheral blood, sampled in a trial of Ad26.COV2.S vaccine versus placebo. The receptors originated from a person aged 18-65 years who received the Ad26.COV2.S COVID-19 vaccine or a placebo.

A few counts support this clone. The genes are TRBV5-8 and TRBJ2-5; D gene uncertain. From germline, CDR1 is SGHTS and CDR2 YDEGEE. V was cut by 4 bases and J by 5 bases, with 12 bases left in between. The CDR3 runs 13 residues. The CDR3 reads CASSLVGVETQYF. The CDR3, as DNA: TGTGCCAGCAGCCTTGTTGGGGTGGAGACCCAGTACTTC.

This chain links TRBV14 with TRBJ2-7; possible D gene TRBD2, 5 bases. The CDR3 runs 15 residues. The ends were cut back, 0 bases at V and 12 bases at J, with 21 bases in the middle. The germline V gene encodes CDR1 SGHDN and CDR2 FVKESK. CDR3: CASSQDRGLASRPYF. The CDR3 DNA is TGTGCCAGCAGCCAAGATCGAGGGTTGGCAAGTCGGCCGTACTTC.

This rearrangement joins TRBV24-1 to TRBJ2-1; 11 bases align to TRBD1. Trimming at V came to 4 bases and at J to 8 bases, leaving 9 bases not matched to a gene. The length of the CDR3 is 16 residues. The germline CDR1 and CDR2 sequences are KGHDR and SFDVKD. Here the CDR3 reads CATSDRGQGATDEQFF. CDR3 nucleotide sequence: TGTGCCACCAGTGACCGTGGACAGGGGGCCACAGATGAGCAGTTCTTC.

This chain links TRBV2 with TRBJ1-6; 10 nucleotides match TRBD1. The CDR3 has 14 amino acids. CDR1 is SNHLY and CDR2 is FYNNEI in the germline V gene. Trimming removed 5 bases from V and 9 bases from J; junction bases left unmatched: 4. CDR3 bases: TGTGCCAGCAGTACACGACAGGGGGCTTCACCCCTCCACTTT. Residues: CASSTRQGASPLHF.

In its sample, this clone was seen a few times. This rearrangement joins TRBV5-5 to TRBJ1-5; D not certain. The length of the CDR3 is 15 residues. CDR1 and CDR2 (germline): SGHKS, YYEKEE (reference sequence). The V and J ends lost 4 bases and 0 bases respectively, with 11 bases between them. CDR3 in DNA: TGTGCCAGCAGCAGGGAGATGTATAGCAATCAGCCCCAGCATTTT. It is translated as CASSREMYSNQPQHF.

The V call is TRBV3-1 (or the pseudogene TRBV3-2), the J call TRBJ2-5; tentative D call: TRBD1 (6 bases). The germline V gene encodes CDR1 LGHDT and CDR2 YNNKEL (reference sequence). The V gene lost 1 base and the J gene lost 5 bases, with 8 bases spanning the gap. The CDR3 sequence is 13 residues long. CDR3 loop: CASSQGGGETQYF. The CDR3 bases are TGTGCCAGCAGCCAAGGTGGGGGCGAGACCCAGTACTTC.

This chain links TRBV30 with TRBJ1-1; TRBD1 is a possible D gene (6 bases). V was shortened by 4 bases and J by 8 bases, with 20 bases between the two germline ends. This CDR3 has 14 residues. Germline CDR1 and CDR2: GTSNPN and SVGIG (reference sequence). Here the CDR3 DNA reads TGTGCCTGGACTCAAACCTGGGGGGGCGCGGAAGCTTTCTTT. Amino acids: CAWTQTWGGAEAFF. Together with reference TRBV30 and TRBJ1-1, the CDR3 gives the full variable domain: SQTIHQWPATLVQPVGSPLSLECTVEGTSNPNLYWYRQAAGRGLQLLFYSVGIGQISSEVPQNLSASRPQDRQFILSSKKLLLSDSGFYLCAWTQTWGGAEAFFGQGTRLTVV.

The DNA for the CDR3 is TGCGCCAGCAGCCAGGGTTGGCGAGAAAAACTGTTTTTT. This translates into CASSQGWREKLFF. The chain uses TRBV4-1 and TRBJ1-4; D unclear. Trimming pared 3 bases from V and 8 bases from J, leaving 10 bases between. The CDR3 is 13 amino acids. Germline CDR1 and CDR2: MGHRA and YSYEKL.

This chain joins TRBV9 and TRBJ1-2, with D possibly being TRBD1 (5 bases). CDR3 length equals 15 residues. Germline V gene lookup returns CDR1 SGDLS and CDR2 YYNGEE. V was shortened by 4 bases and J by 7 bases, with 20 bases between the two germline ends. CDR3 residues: CASSFRGEMFGGYTF. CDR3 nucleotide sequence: TGTGCCAGCAGCTTTAGAGGGGAAATGTTTGGTGGCTACACCTTC.

The CDR3 region has the DNA TGTGCCAGCAGCTTGGGACTAGCGGGTGCCCTGTACGAGCAGTACTTC. Translation gives CASSLGLAGALYEQYF. The chain combines TRBV5-6 with TRBJ2-7; TRBD2 matches 10 bases. Germline assignment: CDR1 SGHDT and CDR2 YYEEEE. The J segment lost 4 bases and the V segment lost 0 bases, leaving 7 bases of the junction unmatched. CDR3 length equals 16 residues.

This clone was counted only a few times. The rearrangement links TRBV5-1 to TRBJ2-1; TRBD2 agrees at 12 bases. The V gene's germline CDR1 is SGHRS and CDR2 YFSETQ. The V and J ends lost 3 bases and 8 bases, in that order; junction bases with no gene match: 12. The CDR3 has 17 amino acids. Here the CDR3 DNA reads TGCGCCAGCAGCTCAAGGACTAGCGGGGATGGGTTGCATGAGCAGTTCTTC. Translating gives CASSSRTSGDGLHEQFF.

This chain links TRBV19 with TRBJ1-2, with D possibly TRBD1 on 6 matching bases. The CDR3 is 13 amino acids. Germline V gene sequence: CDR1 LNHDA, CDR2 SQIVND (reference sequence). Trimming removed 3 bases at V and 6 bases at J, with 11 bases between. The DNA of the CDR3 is TGTGCCAGTAGTATTGGGGGGGCACATGGCTACACCTTC. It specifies CASSIGGAHGYTF.

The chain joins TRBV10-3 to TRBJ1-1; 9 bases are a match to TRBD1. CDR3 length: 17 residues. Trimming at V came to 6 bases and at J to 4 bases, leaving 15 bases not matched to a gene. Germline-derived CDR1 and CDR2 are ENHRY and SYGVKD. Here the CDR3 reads CAISKQGAPLFSTEAFF. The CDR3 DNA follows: TGTGCCATCAGCAAACAGGGGGCGCCCCTTTTTTCCACTGAAGCTTTCTTT.

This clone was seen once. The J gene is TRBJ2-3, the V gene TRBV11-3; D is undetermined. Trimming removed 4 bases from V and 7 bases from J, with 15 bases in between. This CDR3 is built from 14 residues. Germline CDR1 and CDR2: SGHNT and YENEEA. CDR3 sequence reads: CASSYYADRNTQYF. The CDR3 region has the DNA TGTGCCAGCAGCTACTACGCTGATCGGAATACGCAGTATTTT. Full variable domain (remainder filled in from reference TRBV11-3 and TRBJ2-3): EAGVVQSPRYKIIEKKQPVAFWCNPISGHNTLYWYLQNLGQGPELLIRYENEEAVDDSQLPKDRFSAERLKGVDSTLKIQPAELGDSAVYLCASSYYADRNTQYFGPGTRLTVL.

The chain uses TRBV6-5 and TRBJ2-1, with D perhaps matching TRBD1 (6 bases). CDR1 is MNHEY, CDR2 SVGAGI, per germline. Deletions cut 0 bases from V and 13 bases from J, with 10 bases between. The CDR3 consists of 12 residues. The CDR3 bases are TGTGCCAGCAGTTACTCAGGGGGAGTCCAGTTCTTC. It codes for CASSYSGGVQFF.

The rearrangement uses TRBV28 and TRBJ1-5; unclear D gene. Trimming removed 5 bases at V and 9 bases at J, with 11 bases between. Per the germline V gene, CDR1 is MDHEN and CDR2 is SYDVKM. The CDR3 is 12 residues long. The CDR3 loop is CASSINGRPQHF. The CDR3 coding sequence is TGTGCCAGCAGTATAAATGGGAGGCCCCAGCATTTT.

CDR3 residues: CASRGWGAHVEQYF. The DNA for the CDR3 is TGTGCCAGCAGAGGATGGGGGGCCCACGTCGAGCAGTACTTC. The chain employs TRBV7-2 and TRBJ2-7; the D gene could be TRBD1 or TRBD2 (6 bases each). The CDR3 spans 14 residues. Germline V gene lookup returns CDR1 SGHTA and CDR2 FQGNSA. Deletions cut 6 bases from V and 6 bases from J, with 18 bases between.

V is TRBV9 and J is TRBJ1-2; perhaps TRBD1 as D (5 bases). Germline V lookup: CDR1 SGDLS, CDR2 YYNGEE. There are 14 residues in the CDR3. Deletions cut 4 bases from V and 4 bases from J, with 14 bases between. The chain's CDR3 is CASSSTTVSYGYTF. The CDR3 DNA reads TGTGCCAGCAGCTCCACGACAGTGAGCTATGGCTACACCTTC.

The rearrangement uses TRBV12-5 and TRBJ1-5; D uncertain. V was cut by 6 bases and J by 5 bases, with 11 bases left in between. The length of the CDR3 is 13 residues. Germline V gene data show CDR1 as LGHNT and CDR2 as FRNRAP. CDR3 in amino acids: CASGPAHDQPQHF. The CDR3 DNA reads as TGTGCTAGTGGACCTGCCCATGATCAGCCCCAGCATTTT.

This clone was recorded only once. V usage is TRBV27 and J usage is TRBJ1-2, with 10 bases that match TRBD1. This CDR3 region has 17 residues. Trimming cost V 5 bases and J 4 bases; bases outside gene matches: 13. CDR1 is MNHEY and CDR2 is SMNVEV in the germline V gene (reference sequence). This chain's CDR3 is CASSLHLRQGAIYGYTF. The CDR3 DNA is TGTGCCAGCAGTCTACATCTCAGACAGGGGGCTATCTATGGCTACACCTTC.

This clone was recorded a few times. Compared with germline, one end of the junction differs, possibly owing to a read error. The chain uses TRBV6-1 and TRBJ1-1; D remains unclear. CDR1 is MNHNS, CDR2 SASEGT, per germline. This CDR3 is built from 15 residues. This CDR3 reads CASSEAGSVNTEAFF. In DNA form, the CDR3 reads TGTGCCAGCAGCGAAGCAGGATCAGTGAACACTGAAGCTTTCTTT.

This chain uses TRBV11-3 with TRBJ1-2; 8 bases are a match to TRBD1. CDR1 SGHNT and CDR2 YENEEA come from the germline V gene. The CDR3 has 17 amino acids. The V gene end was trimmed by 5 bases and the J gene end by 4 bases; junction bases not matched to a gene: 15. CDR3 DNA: TGTGCCAGCAGCCCCCAGAGTCCCCAACAGGGGGTCTATGGCTACACCTTC. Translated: CASSPQSPQQGVYGYTF. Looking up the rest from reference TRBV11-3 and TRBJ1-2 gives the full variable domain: EAGVVQSPRYKIIEKKQPVAFWCNPISGHNTLYWYLQNLGQGPELLIRYENEEAVDDSQLPKDRFSAERLKGVDSTLKIQPAELGDSAVYLCASSPQSPQQGVYGYTFGSGTRLTVV.

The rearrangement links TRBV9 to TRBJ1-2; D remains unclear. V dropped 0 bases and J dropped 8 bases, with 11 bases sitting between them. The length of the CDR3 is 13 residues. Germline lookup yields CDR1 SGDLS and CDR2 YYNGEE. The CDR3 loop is CASSVEPIRGYTF. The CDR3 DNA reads TGTGCCAGCAGCGTAGAACCCATCAGGGGCTACACCTTC.

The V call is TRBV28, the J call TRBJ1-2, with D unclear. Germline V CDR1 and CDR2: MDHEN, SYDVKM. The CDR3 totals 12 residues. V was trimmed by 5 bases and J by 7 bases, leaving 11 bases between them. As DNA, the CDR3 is TGTGCCAGCAGTCTCTCGGGAGTTGGCTACACCTTC. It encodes CASSLSGVGYTF.

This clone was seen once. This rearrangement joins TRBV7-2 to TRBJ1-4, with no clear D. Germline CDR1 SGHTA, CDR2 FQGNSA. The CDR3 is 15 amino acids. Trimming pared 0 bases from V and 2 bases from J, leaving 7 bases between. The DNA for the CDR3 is TGTGCCAGCAGCTTAGCATTGGGTACTAATGAAAAACTGTTTTTT. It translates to CASSLALGTNEKLFF.

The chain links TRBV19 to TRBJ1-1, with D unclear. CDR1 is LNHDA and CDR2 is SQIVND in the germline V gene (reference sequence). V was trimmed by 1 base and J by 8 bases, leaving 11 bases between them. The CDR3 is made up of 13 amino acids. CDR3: CASSIVTAEEAFF. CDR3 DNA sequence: TGTGCCAGTAGTATAGTTACCGCCGAGGAAGCTTTCTTT.

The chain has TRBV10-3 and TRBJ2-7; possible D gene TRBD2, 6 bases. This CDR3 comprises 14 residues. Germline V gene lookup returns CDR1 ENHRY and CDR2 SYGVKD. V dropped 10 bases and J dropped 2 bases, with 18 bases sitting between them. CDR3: CASRRGRDTYEQYF. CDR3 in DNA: TGTGCCAGCAGGAGGGGCAGGGATACCTACGAGCAGTACTTC.